Listed below are T cell receptor beta chains from one sample, sequenced in a study of graft-versus-host responses after intestinal transplantation. The assay was immunoSEQ multiplex PCR, and TCRdb's table has in-frame clones only and misses some. The sample records 30,000 to 45,000 clones, less than 90% being singletons. Source: PBMCs, taken about 1,000 days after transplant. Every receptor here comes from a human patient who received an intestinal transplant, so some T cells may come from the graft donor. The CDR3 runs from the conserved cysteine through the conserved F or W. Clone sizes are given selectively: once, few, many, or a class where the clone is expanded.

>-|TRBJ2-7|TRBV13
CASSQSGTGAYEQYF
>-|TRBJ1-1|TRBV27
CASSHRGVGPNTEAFF
>-|TRBJ2-1|TRBV19
CASRPAFRPYNEQFF
>-|TRBJ2-3|TRBV6-1
CASSELAGADTQYF
>-|TRBJ2-3|TRBV23-1
CASSQRGRAGAEETDTQYF
>few|TRBJ1-1|TRBV30
CAWSRYRVEAFF
>-|TRBJ2-3|TRBV2
CASSVGRTLPDTQYF
>-|TRBJ1-1|TRBV18
CASSPGGTGGTEAFF
>-|TRBJ2-1|TRBV7-2
CASSTRTSGRNEQFF
>-|TRBJ2-1|TRBV28
CASSWDKNEQFF
>once|TRBJ2-3|TRBV5-6
CASSFSGQADTQYF
>-|TRBJ1-5|TRBV5-1
CASSLARGQPQHF
>few|TRBJ2-1|TRBV7-2
CASSLGRHNEQFF
>-|TRBJ1-6|TRBV5-6
CASSLGPWNWQTYNSPLHF
>-|TRBJ1-1|TRBV5-1
CASSSLDSSTEAFF
>-|TRBJ2-5|TRBV18
CASSPSIPLQGETQYF
>-|TRBJ2-3|TRBV28
CASIDTGQSTDTQYF
>-|TRBJ2-3|TRBV5-1
CASSFGTAPDTQYF
>once|TRBJ1-1|TRBV5-8
CASSLPGIYTEAFF
>-|TRBJ1-2|TRBV7-2
CASSLRQTYGYTF
>-|TRBJ2-7|TRBV7-8
CASSTLDRGSYEQYF
>-|TRBJ2-1|TRBV9
CASSVADSYNEQFF
>once|TRBJ2-3|TRBV7-6
CASSPVPKWEPTDTQYF
>few|TRBJ1-5|TRBV6-1
CASTAWGIGQPQHF
>once|TRBJ2-7|TRBV5-1
CASSLRQGVNEQYF
>-|TRBJ2-7|TRBV10-3
CAISGQEYYEQYF
>-|TRBJ1-5|TRBV19
CASSIKVLRGRDGGQPQHF
>few|TRBJ1-5|TRBV6-5
CASSPRAGVDQPQHF
>-|TRBJ2-1|TRBV27
CASSHSRNEQFF
>-|TRBJ1-1|TRBV28
CAGSGQNTEAFF
>-|TRBJ2-1|TRBV27
CATLPRQGLWSYNEQFF
>few|TRBJ1-2|TRBV6-1
CASSEPTGSDGYTF
>-|TRBJ1-2|TRBV28
CASSRTRRGYTF
>-|TRBJ2-4|TRBV28
CASSLTLKMTAKNIQYF
>-|TRBJ2-3|TRBV5-4
CASSLNGGRALGDTQYF
>once|TRBJ1-1|TRBV5-4
CASSLVRVRDTEAFF